This T cell receptor (beta chain) stems from a study of T cell changes during pregnancy in multiple sclerosis. Generated by immunoSEQ multiplex PCR, the TCRdb table keeps only in-frame clones and is missing some. The table records under 50,000 clones, 95% of them present only once. The CDR3 covers 13 residues. After removal of 2 bases from V and 7 bases from J, the junction contained 4 bases not matched to a gene. CDR1 and CDR2 (germline): SGHDN, FVKESK. The TCR sequence derives from a female donor with multiple sclerosis, enrolled in a pregnancy study. The starting material was CD8+ T cells from peripheral blood mononuclear cells, obtained in the first trimester of pregnancy. J is TRBJ1-2 and V is TRBV14, with 7 bases that match TRBD1. In DNA form, the CDR3 reads TGTGCCAGCAGCCAATTCTACAGGGGTGGCTACACCTTC. Translated, it gives CASSQFYRGGYTF.